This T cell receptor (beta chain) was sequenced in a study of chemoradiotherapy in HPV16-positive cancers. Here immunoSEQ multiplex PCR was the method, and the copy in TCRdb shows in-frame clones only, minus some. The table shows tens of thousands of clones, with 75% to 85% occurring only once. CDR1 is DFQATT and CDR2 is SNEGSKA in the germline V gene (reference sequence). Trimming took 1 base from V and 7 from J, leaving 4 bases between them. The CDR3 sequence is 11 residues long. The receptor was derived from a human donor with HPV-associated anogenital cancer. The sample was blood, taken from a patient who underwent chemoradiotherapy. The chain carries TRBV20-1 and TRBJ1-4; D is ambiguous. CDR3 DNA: TGCAGTGCTAGAGGGTTTGAAAAACTGTTTTTT. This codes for CSARGFEKLFF.